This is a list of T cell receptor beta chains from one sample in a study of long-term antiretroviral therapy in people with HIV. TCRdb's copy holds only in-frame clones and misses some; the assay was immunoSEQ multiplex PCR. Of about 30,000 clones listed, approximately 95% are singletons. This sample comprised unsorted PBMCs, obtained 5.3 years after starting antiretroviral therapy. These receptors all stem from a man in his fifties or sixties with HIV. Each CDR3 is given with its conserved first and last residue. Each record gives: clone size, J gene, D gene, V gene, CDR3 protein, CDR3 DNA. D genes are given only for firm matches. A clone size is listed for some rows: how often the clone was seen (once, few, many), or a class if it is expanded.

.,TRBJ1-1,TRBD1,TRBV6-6,CASSYTSQGERAFF,TGTGCCAGCAGTTACACTTCACAGGGGGAGAGAGCTTTCTTT
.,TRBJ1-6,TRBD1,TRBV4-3,CASSQDGGQGYNSPLHF,TGCGCCAGCAGCCAAGATGGGGGACAGGGATATAATTCACCCCTCCACTTT
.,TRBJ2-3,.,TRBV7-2,CASSLGRGDTQYF,TGTGCCAGCAGCTTAGGCAGGGGAGATACGCAGTATTTT
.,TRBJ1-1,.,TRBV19,CASSIDQEHTEAFF,TGTGCCAGTAGTATAGATCAAGAACACACTGAAGCTTTCTTT
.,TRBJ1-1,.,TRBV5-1,CASSLARMNTEAFF,TGCGCCAGCAGCTTGGCCCGGATGAACACTGAAGCTTTCTTT
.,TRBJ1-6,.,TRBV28,CASSQRDRDNSPLHF,TGTGCCAGCAGTCAAAGAGACCGGGATAATTCACCCCTCCACTTT
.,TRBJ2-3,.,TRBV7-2,CASRPDFADTQYF,TGTGCCAGCAGGCCTGACTTCGCGGATACGCAGTATTTT
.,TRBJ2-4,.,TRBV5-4,CASSLALGSANIQYF,TGTGCCAGCAGCTTGGCCCTGGGGTCCGCAAACATTCAGTACTTC
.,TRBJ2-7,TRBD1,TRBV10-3,CAASPGTGDYEQYF,TGTGCCGCAAGCCCCGGGACAGGAGACTACGAGCAGTACTTC
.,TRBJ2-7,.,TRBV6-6,CASSSPENYEQYF,TGTGCCAGCAGCTCCCCCGAGAACTACGAGCAGTACTTC
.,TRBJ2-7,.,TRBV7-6,CASSLAQEGLVGNEQYF,TGTGCCAGCAGCTTAGCGCAGGAGGGCCTTGTGGGTAACGAGCAGTACTTC
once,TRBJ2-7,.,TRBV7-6,CASSPEGSSGYEQYF,TGTGCCAGCAGCCCCGAGGGCTCATCTGGCTACGAGCAGTACTTC
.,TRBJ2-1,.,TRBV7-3,CASSFQSYNEQFF,TGTGCCAGCAGCTTCCAGTCCTACAATGAGCAGTTCTTC
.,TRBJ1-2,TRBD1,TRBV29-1,CSVGQDRAHGYTF,TGCAGCGTTGGGCAGGACAGGGCCCATGGCTACACCTTC
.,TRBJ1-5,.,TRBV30,CAWSVSAGAQPQHF,TGTGCCTGGAGTGTAAGTGCAGGGGCCCAGCCCCAGCATTTT
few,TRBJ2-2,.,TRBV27,CASSFTGLAGELFF,TGTGCCAGCAGTTTCACGGGACTCGCCGGGGAGCTGTTTTTT
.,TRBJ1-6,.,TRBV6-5,CASSYSQLPLGPLHF,TGTGCCAGCAGTTACTCTCAGCTTCCGTTGGGTCCCCTCCACTTT
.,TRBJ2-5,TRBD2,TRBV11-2,CASSFLAGGRETQYF,TGTGCCAGCAGCTTCCTAGCGGGGGGGCGAGAGACCCAGTACTTC
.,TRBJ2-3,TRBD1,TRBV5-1,CASSSGQGFLFTDTQYF,TGCGCCAGCAGCTCCGGACAGGGTTTTTTATTCACAGATACGCAGTATTTT
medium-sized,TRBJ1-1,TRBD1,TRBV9,CAYRSRQGLYTEAFF,TGTGCCTACCGATCGAGACAGGGGCTTTACACTGAAGCTTTCTTT
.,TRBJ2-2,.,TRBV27,CASSFIWSGTGELFF,TGTGCCAGCAGTTTTATCTGGTCGGGCACCGGGGAGCTGTTTTTT
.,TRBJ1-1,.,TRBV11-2,CASSFGSTEAFF,TGTGCCAGCAGCTTTGGGAGCACTGAAGCTTTCTTT
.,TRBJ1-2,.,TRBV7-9,CASSLGGGSQYGYTF,TGTGCCAGCAGCTTAGGCGGGGGTAGCCAGTATGGCTACACCTTC
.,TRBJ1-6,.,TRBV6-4,CASSDGGQYNSPLHF,TGTGCCAGCAGTGACGGGGGACAATATAATTCACCCCTCCACTTT
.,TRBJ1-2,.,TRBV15,CATSRDPQVEGYTF,TGTGCCACCAGCAGAGATCCGCAGGTGGAAGGCTACACCTTC
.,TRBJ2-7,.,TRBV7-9,CASSLGGNYEQYF,TGTGCCAGCAGCTTAGGAGGGAATTACGAGCAGTACTTC
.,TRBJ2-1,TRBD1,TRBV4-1,CASSQWTVGQVDEQFF,TGCGCCAGCAGCCAGTGGACGGTTGGACAGGTGGATGAGCAGTTCTTC
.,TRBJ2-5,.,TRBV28,CASSLRGGETQYF,TGTGCCAGCAGTTTAAGAGGAGGAGAGACCCAGTACTTC
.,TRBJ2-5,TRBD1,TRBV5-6,CASSLSRDREETQYF,TGTGCCAGCAGCTTGTCGCGGGACAGGGAAGAGACCCAGTACTTC